These 4 T cell receptor beta chains share one sample of origin, sequenced in a study of T cell responses to AZD1222 COVID-19 vaccine. Only in-frame clones appear in the TCRdb table, and some are missing; sequencing was by immunoSEQ multiplex PCR. The profile covers 180,000 or so clones, with about 90% appearing a single time and around 8% taken by the ten largest. The sample here was peripheral blood, taken on day 0 of AZD1222 vaccination. These receptors were obtained from an adult in good health.

The chain joins TRBV11-2 to TRBJ2-4; 8 bases fit TRBD1. From germline, CDR1 is SGHAT and CDR2 FQNNGV. Trimming removed 3 bases from V and 4 bases from J; junction bases left unmatched: 5. This CDR3 contains 15 residues. As DNA, the CDR3 is TGTGCCAGCAGCTTGATTCGACAGGGGAAAAACATTCAGTACTTC. This encodes CASSLIRQGKNIQYF.

The chain recombines TRBV21-1 with TRBJ1-1; the DNA was not used to check the table's D call, TRBD1. TRBV21-1 is deemed a pseudogene. The CDR3 consists of 12 residues. The CDR3 nucleotides read TGTGCCAGCAGCAGGGGGCTGACTGAAGCTTTCTTT. Encoded protein: CASSRGLTEAFF.

This clone was counted only a few times. The chain combines TRBV11-2 with TRBJ2-3, with 7 bases identical to TRBD1. This CDR3 comprises 16 residues. V shed 1 base, J shed 0 bases, and the junction held 4 bases outside the gene matches. The germline CDR1 and CDR2 sequences are SGHAT and FQNNGV. The CDR3: CASSLGQGSSTDTQYF. The CDR3 region has the DNA TGTGCCAGCAGCTTAGGACAGGGCTCTAGCACAGATACGCAGTATTTT.

V gene TRBV4-1 combines with J gene TRBJ1-3, with 9 bases that match TRBD1. The CDR3 sequence is 16 residues long. Germline V gene sequence: CDR1 MGHRA, CDR2 YSYEKL. Trimming at V came to 3 bases and at J to 4 bases, leaving 7 bases not matched to a gene. The CDR3 loop reads CASSHPGQGGGNTIYF. The CDR3 nucleotides read TGCGCCAGCAGCCACCCGGGACAGGGAGGGGGAAACACCATATATTTT.